The T cell receptor (beta chain) described here comes from a study of glioma-infiltrating T cells after dendritic cell vaccination (dated by TCRdb to the mid-2010s). Background for the entire study: A cohort of 15 or so glioblastoma patients from Phase I and II dendritic cell vaccination trials was included, of whom 9 were newly diagnosed and 6 had recurrent disease. Survival after dendritic cell vaccination was correlated with TCR sequencing metrics, including TIL content and tumor-blood repertoire overlap. To make the vaccine, monocyte-derived dendritic cells were cultured for less than nine days with IL-4 and GM-CSF and then pulsed overnight with autologous tumor lysate. Patients received autologous tumor lysate-pulsed dendritic cell vaccination between about 2003 and 2012. In glioblastoma patients vaccinated with dendritic cells, deep sequencing of TCR beta CDR3 regions served to measure the amount of tumor-infiltrating lymphocytes and to compare repertoires between tumor and blood. Patients received three intradermal dendritic cell vaccine injections at biweekly intervals in the arm below the axilla. Study-level results and caveats: The response model built on TCR overlap across three groups was characterized as speculative, with prospective validation still needed. No direct relationship between TCR clonality and survival was found, suggesting a diverse polyclonal response may matter. The cohort was small and heterogeneous, with few patients having full blood and tumor sets and even fewer initial-recurrent tumor pairs. After dendritic cell vaccination, a higher estimated pretreatment TIL content predicted longer time to progression and overall survival.

Concerning this clone: The target of this receptor is not known. Base qualities are not recorded, but no much larger clone differs from it by a single base.

Using the immunoSEQ assay, TCRB CDR3 regions were amplified from around 2 micrograms of genomic DNA, or from all available DNA when less than that was on hand. The multiplex PCR employed 60 forward primers targeting TCR V beta segments and 13 reverse primers targeting J beta segments. To estimate reads per starting template, synthetic control templates were spiked into each sample at limiting dilution. The Illumina HiSeq System generated 87 bp sequencing reads. On the study's bioinformatics: PCR and sequencing errors were removed by a nearest neighbor algorithm that merged closely related sequences. TCR overlap was defined as the percentage of unique tumor TCR beta sequences that were also found in the peripheral blood of the same patient. What TCRdb holds here is the immuneACCESS table cut down to in-frame rearrangements. Part of the clones is not present; checked against another copy, under half of the missing clones reflect an unresolved V gene, and the others are unexplained. The DNA was the basis for D and trimming; V, J and clone size are from that table. The sample contains about 50,000 clones, about 89% of them found a single time. The top ten clonotypes cover around 5% of the sample.

According to the study, the label for this sample's time point signals: after dendritic cell vaccination, including at tumor progression/relapse. Selection of patients required sufficient residual fresh-frozen tumor tissue and over two years of available survival data. Molecular status otherwise varied across the glioblastoma patients, but none of them carried an isocitrate dehydrogenase mutation. PBMC collection took place before vaccination, two weeks after the third vaccination, and at tumor progression if progression occurred. Genomic DNA was extracted with the Qiagen DNeasy Blood extraction Kit. According to the germline V gene (reference sequence), CDR1 reads MNHEY and CDR2 reads SMNVEV. V ends up 3 bases short and J 3 bases short, with an unmatched junction base count of 12. Spanning cysteine to phenylalanine, the CDR3 consists of 19 amino acids. Of the read, only the CDR3 DNA is kept; its 57 bases are in frame from base 1.

The chain is assembled from TRBV27 and TRBJ2-6; 9 of the junction bases match TRBD1. This receptor was identified in a human donor with glioblastoma. Sequenced material: blood, taken after dendritic cell vaccination. In nucleotide form, the sequence is TGTGCCAGCAGTTTGTACAGGGGGCGTCCCCCCCTTGGGGCCAACGTCCTGACTTTC. Translated, it reads CASSLYRGRPPLGANVLTF.